This TCR beta chain was documented in a study of T cell changes during pregnancy in multiple sclerosis. CDR1 is MGHRA and CDR2 is YSYEKL in the germline V gene. This CDR3 has 14 amino acids. The V segment lost 1 base and the J segment 3 bases; nucleotides outside the gene matches: 2. This clone was observed a single time. Only in-frame clones appear in the TCRdb table, and some are missing; sequencing was by immunoSEQ multiplex PCR. The profile shows approximately 83,000 clones, 90% to 95% of them singletons. This chain uses TRBV4-1 with TRBJ2-7, with 8 bases identical to TRBD1. Sample: peripheral blood, taken in the first trimester of pregnancy. The sequence came from a female donor with multiple sclerosis, enrolled in a pregnancy study. The CDR3 spells CASSQAGTGYEQYF. The CDR3 DNA is TGCGCCAGCAGCCAAGCCGGGACAGGCTACGAGCAGTACTTC.